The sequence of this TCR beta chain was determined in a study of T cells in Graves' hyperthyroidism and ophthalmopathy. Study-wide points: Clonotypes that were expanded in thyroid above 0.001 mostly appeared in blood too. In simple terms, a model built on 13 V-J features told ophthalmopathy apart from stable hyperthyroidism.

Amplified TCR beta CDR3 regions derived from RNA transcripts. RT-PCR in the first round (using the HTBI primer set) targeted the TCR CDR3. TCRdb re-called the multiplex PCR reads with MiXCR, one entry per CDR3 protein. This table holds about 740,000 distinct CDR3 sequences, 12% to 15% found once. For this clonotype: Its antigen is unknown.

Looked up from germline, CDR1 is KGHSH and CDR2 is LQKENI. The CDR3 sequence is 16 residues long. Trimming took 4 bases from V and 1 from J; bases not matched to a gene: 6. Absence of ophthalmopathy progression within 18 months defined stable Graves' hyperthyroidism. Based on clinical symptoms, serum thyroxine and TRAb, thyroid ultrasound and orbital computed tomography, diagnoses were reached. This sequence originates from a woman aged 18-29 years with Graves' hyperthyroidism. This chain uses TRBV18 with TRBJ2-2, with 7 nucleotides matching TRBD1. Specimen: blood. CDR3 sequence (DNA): TGTGCCAGCTCACGGGTCCGACAGGGGAACACCGGGGAGCTGTTTTTT. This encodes CASSRVRQGNTGELFF.